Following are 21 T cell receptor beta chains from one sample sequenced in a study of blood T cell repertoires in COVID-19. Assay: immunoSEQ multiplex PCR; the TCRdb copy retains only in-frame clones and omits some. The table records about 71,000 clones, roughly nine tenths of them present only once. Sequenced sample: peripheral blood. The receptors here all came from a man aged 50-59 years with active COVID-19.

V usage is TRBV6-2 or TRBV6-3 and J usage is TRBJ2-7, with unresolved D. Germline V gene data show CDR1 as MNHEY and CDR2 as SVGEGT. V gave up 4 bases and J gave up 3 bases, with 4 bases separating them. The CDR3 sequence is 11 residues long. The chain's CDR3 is CASSFGYEQYF. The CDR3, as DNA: TGTGCCAGCAGTTTCGGCTACGAGCAGTACTTC.

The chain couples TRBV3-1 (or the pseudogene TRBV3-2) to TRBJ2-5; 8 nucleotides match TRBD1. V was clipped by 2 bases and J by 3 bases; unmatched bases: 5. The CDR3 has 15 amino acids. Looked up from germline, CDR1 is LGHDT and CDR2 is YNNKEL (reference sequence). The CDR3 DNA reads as TGTGCCAGCAGCCAATACAGGGGGGCAAAAGAGACCCAGTACTTC. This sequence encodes CASSQYRGAKETQYF.

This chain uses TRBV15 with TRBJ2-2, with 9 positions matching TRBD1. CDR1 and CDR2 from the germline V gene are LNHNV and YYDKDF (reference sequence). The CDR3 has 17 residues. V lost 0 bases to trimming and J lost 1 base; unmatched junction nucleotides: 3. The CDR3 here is CATSRDTGQGNTGELFF. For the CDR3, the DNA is TGTGCCACCAGCAGAGATACGGGACAGGGGAACACCGGGGAGCTGTTTTTT.

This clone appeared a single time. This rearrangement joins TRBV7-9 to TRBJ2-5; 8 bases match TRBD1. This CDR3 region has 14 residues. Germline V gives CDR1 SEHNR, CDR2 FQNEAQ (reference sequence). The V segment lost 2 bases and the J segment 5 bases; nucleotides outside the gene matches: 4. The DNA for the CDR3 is TGTGCCAGCAGCTTAACCAGGGGGCCGGAGACCCAGTACTTC. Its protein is CASSLTRGPETQYF.

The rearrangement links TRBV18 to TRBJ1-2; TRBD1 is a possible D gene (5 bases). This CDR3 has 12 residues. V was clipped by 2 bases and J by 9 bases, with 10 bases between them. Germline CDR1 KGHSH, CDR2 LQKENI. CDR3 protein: CASSPGSGRYTF. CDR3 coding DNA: TGTGCCAGCTCACCAGGGTCAGGGCGCTACACCTTC.

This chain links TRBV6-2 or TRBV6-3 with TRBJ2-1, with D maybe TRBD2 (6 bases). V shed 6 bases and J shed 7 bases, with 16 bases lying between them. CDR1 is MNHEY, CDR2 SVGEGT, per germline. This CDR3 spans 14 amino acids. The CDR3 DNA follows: TGTGCCAGCAGCCAGGACTCGGCGGGGAATGAGCAGTTCTTC. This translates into CASSQDSAGNEQFF.

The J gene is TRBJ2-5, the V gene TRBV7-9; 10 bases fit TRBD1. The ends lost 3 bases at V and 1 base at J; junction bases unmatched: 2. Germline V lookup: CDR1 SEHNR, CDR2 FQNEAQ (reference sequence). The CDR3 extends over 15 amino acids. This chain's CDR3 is CASSLGQGSQETQYF. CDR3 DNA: TGTGCCAGCAGCTTGGGACAGGGGTCCCAAGAGACCCAGTACTTC.

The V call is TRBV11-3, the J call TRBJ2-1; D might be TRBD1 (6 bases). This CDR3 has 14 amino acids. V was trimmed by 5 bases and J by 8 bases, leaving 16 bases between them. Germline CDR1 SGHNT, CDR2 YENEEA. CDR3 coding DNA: TGTGCCAGCAGCCTTAGGGACATACGAGATGAGCAGTTCTTC. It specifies CASSLRDIRDEQFF.

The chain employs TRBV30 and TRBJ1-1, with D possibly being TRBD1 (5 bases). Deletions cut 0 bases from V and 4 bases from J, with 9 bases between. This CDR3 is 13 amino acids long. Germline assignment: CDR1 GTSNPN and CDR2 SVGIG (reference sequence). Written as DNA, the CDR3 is TGTGCCTGGAGTGTTTTGGGGGGCACTGAAGCTTTCTTT. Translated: CAWSVLGGTEAFF.

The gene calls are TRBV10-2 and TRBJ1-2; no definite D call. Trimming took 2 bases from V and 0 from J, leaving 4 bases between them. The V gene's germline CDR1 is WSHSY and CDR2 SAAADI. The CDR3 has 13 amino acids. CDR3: CASSESPNYGYTF. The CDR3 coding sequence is TGCGCCAGCAGTGAGAGCCCTAACTATGGCTACACCTTC.

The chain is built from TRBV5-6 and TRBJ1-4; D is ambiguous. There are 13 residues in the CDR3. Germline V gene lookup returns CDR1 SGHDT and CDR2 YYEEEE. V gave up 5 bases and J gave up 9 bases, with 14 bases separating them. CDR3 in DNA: TGTGCCAGCAGTCTTTGGGCCCCTAAAAAACTGTTTTTT. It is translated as CASSLWAPKKLFF.

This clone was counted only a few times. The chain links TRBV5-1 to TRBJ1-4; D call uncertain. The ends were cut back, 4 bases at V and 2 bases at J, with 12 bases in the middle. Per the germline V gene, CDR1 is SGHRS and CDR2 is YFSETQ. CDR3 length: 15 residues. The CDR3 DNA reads TGCGCCAGCAGCACACGGGGAGTTACTAATGAAAAACTGTTTTTT. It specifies CASSTRGVTNEKLFF. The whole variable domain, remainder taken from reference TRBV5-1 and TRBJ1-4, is KAGVTQTPRYLIKTRGQQVTLSCSPISGHRSVSWYQQTPGQGLQFLFEYFSETQRNKGNFPGRFSGRQFSNSRSEMNVSTLELGDSALYLCASSTRGVTNEKLFFGSGTQLSVL.

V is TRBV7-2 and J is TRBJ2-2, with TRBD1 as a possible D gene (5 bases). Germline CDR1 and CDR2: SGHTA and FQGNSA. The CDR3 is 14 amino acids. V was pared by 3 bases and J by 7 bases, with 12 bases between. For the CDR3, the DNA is TGTGCCAGCAGCTTGGCAGGGTCGGTCGGGGAGCTGTTTTTT. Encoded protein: CASSLAGSVGELFF.

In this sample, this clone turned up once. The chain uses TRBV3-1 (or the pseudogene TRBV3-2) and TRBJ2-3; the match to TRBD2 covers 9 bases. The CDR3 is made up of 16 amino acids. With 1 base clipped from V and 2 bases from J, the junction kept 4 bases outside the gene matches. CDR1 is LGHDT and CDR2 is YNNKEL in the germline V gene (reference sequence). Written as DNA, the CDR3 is TGTGCCAGCAGCCAAGGGTCTAGCGGGGACACAGATACGCAGTATTTT. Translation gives CASSQGSSGDTDTQYF.

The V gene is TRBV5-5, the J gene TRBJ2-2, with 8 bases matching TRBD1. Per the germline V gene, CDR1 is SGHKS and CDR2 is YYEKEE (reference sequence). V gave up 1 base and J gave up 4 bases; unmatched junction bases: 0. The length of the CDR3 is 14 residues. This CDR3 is CASSLTGGTGELFF. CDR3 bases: TGTGCCAGCAGCTTGACAGGGGGCACCGGGGAGCTGTTTTTT.

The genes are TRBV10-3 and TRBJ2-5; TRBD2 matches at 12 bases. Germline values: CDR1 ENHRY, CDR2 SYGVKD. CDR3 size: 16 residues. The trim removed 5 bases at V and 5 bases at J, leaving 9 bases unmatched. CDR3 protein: CAISPGLAGTRETQYF. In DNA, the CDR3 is TGTGCCATCAGTCCTGGACTAGCGGGGACCAGGGAGACCCAGTACTTC.

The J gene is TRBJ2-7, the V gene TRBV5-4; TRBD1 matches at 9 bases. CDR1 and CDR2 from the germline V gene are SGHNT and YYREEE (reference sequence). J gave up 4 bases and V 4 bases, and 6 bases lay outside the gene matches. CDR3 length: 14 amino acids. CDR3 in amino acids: CASSTTGGRYEQYF. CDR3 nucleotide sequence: TGTGCCAGCAGCACGACAGGGGGAAGGTACGAGCAGTACTTC.

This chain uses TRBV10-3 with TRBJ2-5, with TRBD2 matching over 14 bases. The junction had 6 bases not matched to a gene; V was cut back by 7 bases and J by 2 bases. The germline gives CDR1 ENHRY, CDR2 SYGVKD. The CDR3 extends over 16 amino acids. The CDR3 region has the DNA TGTGCCATCAATCAAGGACTAGCGGGGGGACAAGAGACCCAGTACTTC. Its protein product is CAINQGLAGGQETQYF.

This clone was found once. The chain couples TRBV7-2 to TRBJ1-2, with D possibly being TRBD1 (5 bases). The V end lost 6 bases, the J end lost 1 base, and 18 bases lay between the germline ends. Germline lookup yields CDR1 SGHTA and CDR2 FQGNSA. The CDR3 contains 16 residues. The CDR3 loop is CASRAGGKQLNYGYTF. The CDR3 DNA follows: TGTGCCAGCAGGGCTGGGGGGAAACAACTTAACTATGGCTACACCTTC.

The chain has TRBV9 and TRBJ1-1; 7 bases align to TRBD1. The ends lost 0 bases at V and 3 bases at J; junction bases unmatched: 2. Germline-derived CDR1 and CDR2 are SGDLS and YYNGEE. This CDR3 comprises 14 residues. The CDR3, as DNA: TGTGCCAGCAGCGTAGACGACAGGGACACTGAAGCTTTCTTT. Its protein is CASSVDDRDTEAFF.

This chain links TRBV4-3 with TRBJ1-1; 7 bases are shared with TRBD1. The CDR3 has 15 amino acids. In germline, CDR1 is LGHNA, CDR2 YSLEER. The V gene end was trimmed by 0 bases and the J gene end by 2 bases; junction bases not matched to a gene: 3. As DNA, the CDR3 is TGCGCCAGCAGCCAAGATCGGACAGGAAACACTGAAGCTTTCTTT. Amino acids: CASSQDRTGNTEAFF.